This TCR beta chain was found in a study of CD8 T cells in ankylosing spondylitis. TCRdb itself ran the 5' RACE reads through MiXCR, one entry per CDR3 protein. The sample comprises just under 350,000 distinct CDR3 sequences, around 15% of which are singletons, and roughly 1.1% rests with the top ten. There are a few counts of this clonotype. This sequence originates from a male donor with ankylosing spondylitis or in good health (not recorded which). The sample comprised blood, either unsorted or a sorted T cell fraction (not recorded which).

This chain's CDR3 is CASSPSGTGLEQYF. The CDR3 nucleotides are TGCGCCAGCAGCCCCTCCGGGACAGGTTTGGAGCAGTACTTC. J is TRBJ2-7 and V is TRBV5-1; 8 bases align to TRBD1. Germline V gene sequence: CDR1 SGHRS, CDR2 YFSETQ. This CDR3 has 14 amino acids. J lost 7 bases, V lost 4 bases, and 10 bases had no gene match.